This TCR beta chain emerged from a study of shared clonotypes between healthy human individuals. Study background: The study used three CD4 naive, three CD4 memory, two CD8 naive and one CD8 memory plate per donor. Whole-study findings and limits: Non-shared clonotypes showed lower generation probabilities than clonotypes common to all four donors. Sequencing depth was predicted to influence how clonotypes are shared among donors.

Data came from immunoSEQ multiplex PCR; TCRdb stores just in-frame clones and leaves some out. The profile shows roughly 2.4 million clones, 95% of them singletons. To note about this clone: The antigen remains undetermined.

This receptor was obtained from a man between 18 and 29 years old in good health. The sample consisted of naive CD4+ T cells sorted from blood. Stated subset: CD45RA+ positively selected.

CDR3 in DNA: TGCAGCGTTCACGAGGCAGGGCGGGAAAAACTGTTTTTT. It translates to CSVHEAGREKLFF. The V gene is TRBV29-1, the J gene TRBJ1-4; the D gene is possibly TRBD1 (5 bases). Trimming took off 5 bases at V and 8 bases at J, with 15 bases between the two ends. Per germline, CDR1 SQVTM and CDR2 ANQGSEA. The CDR3 loop spans 13 amino acids.